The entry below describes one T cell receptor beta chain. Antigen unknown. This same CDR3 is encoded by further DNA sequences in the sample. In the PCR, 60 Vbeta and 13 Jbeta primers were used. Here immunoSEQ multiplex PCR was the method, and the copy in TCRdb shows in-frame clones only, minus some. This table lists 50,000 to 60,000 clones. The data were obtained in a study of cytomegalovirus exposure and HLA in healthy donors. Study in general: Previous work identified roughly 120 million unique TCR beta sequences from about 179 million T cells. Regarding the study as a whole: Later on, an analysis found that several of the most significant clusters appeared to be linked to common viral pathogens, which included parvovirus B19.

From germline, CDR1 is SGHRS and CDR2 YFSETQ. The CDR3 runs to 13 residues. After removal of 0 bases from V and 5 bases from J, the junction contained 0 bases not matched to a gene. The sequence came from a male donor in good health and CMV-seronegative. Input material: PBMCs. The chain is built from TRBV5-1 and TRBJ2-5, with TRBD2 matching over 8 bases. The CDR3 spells CASSLGGGETQYF. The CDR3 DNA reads TGCGCCAGCAGCTTGGGCGGGGGGGAGACCCAGTACTTC.